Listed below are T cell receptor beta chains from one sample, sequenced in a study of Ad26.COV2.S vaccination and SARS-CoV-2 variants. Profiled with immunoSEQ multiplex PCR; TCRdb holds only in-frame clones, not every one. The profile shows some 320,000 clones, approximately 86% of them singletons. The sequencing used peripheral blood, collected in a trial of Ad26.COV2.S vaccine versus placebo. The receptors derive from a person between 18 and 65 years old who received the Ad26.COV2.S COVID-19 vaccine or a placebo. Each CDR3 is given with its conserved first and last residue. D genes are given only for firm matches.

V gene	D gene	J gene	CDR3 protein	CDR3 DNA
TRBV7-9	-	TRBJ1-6	CASSGSYNSPLHF	TGTGCCAGCTCGGGGTCCTATAATTCACCCCTCCACTTT
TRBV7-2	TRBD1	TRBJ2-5	CASSLTGQGPGGTQYF	TGTGCCAGCAGCTTAACTGGACAGGGTCCCGGGGGGACCCAGTACTTC
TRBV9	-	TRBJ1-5	CASSVGTDNQPQHF	TGTGCCAGCAGCGTAGGCACAGACAATCAGCCCCAGCATTTT
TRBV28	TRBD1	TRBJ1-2	CASSLVHRGSHGYTF	TGTGCCAGCAGTTTGGTCCACAGGGGGAGTCATGGCTACACCTTC
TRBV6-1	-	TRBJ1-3	CASSVTGIKAGNTIYF	TGTGCCAGCAGTGTCACCGGGATAAAGGCTGGAAACACCATATATTTT
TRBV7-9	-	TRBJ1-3	CASSLESGRSDGGNTIYF	TGTGCCAGCAGCTTAGAATCAGGACGGAGTGATGGAGGAAACACCATATATTTT
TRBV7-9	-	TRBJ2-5	CASSLALMETQYF	TGTGCCAGCAGCTTAGCATTGATGGAGACCCAGTACTTC
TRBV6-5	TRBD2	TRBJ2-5	CASILAGGRGTQYF	TGTGCCAGCATACTAGCGGGGGGCCGGGGGACCCAGTACTTC
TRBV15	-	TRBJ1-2	CATSREWKMNYGYTF	TGTGCCACCAGCAGAGAGTGGAAGATGAACTATGGCTACACCTTC
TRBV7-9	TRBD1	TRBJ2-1	CASSPRWDRESYNEQFF	TGTGCCAGCAGCCCCCGGTGGGACAGGGAGTCCTACAATGAGCAGTTCTTC
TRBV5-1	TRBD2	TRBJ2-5	CASSLGLALAETQYF	TGCGCCAGCAGCTTGGGACTAGCTTTGGCGGAGACCCAGTACTTC
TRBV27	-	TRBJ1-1	CASSLSRNTEAFF	TGTGCCAGCAGTTTAAGTCGGAACACTGAAGCTTTCTTT
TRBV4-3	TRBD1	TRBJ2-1	CASSHGDSSASYNEQFF	TGCGCCAGCAGCCACGGGGACAGTTCAGCCTCCTACAATGAGCAGTTCTTC
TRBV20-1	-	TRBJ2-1	CSAIELVNEQFF	TGCAGTGCTATTGAACTAGTGAATGAGCAGTTCTTC
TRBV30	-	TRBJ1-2	CAWSVYSQGSYTF	TGTGCCTGGAGTGTATATTCTCAGGGGTCCTACACCTTC
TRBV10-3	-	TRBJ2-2	CAISGTEITGELFF	TGTGCCATCAGTGGGACCGAGATTACCGGGGAGCTGTTTTTT
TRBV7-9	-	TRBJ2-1	CASSLEVGYNEQFF	TGTGCCAGCAGCTTAGAGGTGGGCTACAATGAGCAGTTCTTC